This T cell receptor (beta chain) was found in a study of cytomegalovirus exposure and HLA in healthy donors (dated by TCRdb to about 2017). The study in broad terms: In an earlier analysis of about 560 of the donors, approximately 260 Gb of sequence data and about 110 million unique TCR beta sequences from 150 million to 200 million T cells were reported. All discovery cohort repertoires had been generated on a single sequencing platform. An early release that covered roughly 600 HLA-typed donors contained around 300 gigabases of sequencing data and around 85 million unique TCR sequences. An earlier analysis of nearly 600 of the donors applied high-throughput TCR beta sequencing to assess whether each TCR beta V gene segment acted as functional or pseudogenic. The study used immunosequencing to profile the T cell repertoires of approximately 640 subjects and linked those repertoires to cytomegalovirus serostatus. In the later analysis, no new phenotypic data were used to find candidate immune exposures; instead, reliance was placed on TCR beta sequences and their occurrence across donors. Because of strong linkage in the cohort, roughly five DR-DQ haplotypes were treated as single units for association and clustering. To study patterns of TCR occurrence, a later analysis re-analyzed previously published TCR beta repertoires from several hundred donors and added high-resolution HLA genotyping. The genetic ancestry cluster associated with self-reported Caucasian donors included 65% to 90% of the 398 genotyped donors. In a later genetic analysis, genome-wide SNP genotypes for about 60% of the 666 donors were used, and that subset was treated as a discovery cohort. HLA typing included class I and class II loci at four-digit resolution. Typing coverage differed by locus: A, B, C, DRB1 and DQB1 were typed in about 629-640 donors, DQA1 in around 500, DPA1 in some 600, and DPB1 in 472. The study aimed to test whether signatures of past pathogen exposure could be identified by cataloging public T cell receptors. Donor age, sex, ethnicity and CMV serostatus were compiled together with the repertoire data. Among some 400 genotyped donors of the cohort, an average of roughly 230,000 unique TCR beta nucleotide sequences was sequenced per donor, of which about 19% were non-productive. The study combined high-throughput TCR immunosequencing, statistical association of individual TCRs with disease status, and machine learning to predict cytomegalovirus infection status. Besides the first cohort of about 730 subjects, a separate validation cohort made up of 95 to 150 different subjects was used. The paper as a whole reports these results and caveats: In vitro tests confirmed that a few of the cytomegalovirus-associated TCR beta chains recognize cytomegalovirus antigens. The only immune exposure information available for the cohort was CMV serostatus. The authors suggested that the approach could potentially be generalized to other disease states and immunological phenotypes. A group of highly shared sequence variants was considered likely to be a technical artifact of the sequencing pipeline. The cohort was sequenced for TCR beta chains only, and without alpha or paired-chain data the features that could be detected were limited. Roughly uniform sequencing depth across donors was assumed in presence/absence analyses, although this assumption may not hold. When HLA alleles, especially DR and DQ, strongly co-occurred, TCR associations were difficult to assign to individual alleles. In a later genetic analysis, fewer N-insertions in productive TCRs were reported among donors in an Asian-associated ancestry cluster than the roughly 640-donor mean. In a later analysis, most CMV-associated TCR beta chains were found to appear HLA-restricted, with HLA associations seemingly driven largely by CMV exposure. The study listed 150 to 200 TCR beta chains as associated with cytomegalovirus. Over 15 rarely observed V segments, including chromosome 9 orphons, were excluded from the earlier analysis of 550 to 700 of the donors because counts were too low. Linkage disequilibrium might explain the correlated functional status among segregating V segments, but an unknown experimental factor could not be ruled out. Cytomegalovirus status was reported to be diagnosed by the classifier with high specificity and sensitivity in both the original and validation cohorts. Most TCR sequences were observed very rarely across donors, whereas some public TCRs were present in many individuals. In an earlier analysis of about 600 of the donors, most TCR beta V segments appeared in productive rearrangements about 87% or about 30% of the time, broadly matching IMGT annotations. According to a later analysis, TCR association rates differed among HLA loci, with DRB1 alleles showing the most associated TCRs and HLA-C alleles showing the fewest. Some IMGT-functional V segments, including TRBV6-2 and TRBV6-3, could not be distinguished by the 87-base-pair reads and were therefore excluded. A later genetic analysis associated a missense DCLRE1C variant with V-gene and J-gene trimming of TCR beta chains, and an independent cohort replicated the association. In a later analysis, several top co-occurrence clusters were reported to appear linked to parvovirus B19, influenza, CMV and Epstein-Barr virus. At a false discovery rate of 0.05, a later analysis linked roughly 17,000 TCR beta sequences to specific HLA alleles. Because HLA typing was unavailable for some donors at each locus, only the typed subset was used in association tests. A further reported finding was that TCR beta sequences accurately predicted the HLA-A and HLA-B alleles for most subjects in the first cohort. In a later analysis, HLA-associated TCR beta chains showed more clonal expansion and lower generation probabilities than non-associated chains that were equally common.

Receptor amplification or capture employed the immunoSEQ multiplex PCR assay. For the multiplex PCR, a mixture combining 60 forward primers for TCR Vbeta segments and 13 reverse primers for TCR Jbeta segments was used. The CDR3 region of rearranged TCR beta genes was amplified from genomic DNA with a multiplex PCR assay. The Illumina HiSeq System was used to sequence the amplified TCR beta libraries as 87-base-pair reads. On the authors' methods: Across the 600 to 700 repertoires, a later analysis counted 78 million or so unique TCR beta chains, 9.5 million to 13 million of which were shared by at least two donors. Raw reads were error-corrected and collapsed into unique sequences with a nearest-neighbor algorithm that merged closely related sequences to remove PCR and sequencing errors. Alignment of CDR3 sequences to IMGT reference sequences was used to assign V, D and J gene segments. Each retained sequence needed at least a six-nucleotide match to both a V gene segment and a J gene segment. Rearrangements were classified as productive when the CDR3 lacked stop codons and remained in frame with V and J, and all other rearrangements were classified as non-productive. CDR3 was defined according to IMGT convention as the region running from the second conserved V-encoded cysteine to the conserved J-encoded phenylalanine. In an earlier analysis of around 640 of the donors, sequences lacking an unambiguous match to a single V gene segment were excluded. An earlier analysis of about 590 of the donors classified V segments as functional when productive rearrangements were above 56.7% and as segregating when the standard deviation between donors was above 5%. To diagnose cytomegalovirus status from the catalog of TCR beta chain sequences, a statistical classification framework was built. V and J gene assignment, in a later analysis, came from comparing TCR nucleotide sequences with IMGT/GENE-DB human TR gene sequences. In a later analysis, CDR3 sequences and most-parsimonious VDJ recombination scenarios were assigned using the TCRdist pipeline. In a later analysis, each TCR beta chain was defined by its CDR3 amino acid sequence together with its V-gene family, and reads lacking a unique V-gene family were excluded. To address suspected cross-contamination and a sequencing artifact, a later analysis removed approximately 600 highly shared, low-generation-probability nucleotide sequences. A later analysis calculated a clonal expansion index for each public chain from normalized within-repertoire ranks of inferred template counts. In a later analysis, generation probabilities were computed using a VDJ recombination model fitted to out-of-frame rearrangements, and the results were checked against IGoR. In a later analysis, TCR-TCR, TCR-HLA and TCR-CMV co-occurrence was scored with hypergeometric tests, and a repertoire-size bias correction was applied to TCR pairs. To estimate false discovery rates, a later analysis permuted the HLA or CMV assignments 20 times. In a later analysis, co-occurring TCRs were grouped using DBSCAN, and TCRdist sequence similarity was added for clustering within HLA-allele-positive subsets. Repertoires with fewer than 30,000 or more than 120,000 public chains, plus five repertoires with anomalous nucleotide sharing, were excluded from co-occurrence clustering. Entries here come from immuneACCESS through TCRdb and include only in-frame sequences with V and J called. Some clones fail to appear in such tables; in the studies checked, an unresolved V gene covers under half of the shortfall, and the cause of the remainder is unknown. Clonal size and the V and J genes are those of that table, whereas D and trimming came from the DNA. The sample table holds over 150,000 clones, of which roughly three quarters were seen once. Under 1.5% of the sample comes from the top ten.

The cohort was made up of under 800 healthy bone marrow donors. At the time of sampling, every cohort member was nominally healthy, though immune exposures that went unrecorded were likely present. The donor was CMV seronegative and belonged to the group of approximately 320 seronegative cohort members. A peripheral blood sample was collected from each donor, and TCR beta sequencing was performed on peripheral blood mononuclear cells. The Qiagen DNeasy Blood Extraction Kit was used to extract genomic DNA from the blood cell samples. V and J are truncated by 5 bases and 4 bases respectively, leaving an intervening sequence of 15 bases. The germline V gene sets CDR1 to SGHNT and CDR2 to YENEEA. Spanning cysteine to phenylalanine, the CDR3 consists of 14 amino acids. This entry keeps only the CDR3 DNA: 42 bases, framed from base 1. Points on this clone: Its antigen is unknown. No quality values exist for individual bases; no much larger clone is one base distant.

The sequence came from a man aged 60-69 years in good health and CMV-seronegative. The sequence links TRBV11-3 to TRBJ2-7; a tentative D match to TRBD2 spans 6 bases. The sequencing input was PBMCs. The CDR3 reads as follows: CASSLGLSGYEQYF. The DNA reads TGTGCCAGCAGCCTGGGACTGAGCGGGTACGAGCAGTACTTC.